One and the same sample provided the 32 T cell receptor beta chains below, sequenced in a study of T-cell memory formation after mild COVID-19. One entry per CDR3 protein, called by TCRdb with MiXCR from the 5' RACE reads. There are 100,000 to 150,000 distinct CDR3 sequences in the sample; approximately 5.9% occur only once, and 2% to 2.5% lies in the top ten. Sequenced material: PBMCs or a T cell subset sorted from them (not recorded which). Receptors originate from an adult woman who had mild COVID-19 (a few samples of this study predate the infection). Cell type and time point are not known.

V gene TRBV18 combines with J gene TRBJ1-6; D gene ambiguous. CDR3 size: 14 residues. V lost 2 bases, J lost 7 bases, and 9 bases lay in between. Germline V lookup: CDR1 KGHSH, CDR2 LQKENI. CDR3 nucleotides: TGTGCCAGCTCACCAGTCAGCGAGAATTCACCCCTCCACTTT. Translating it yields CASSPVSENSPLHF.

At least ten counts were recorded for this clonotype. The CDR3 region is CASSRTSRVTGELFF. In nucleotides, the CDR3 is TGTGCCAGCAGTCGGACTAGCAGGGTCACCGGGGAGCTGTTTTTT. The chain combines TRBV6-2 or TRBV6-3 with TRBJ2-2, with TRBD2 matching over 8 bases. The junction had 6 bases not matched to a gene; V was cut back by 5 bases and J by 4 bases. Per germline, CDR1 MNHEY and CDR2 SVGEGT. There are 15 residues in the CDR3.

This clonotype has a count of ten or more. The chain carries TRBV4-2 and TRBJ2-7; 7 bases align to TRBD1. This CDR3 has 17 amino acids. The junction had 13 bases not matched to a gene; V was cut back by 0 bases and J by 5 bases. The germline V gene has CDR1 LGHNA and CDR2 YNFKEQ. The CDR3: CASSQEAGWDRGHEQYF. CDR3 nucleotide sequence: TGTGCCAGCAGCCAAGAGGCGGGTTGGGACAGAGGTCACGAGCAGTACTTC.

The chain is built from TRBV30 and TRBJ1-1; D perhaps matches TRBD1 (6 bases). The V end lost 0 bases, the J end lost 2 bases, and 13 bases lay between the germline ends. Germline values: CDR1 GTSNPN, CDR2 SVGIG (reference sequence). The CDR3 extends over 15 amino acids. CDR3 bases: TGTGCCTGGAGTGTCTTGGGGGCGGGAAACACTGAAGCTTTCTTT. It specifies CAWSVLGAGNTEAFF. Full variable domain (remainder filled in from reference TRBV30 and TRBJ1-1): SQTIHQWPATLVQPVGSPLSLECTVEGTSNPNLYWYRQAAGRGLQLLFYSVGIGQISSEVPQNLSASRPQDRQFILSSKKLLLSDSGFYLCAWSVLGAGNTEAFFGQGTRLTVV.

The chain links TRBV5-1 to TRBJ1-1; D is perhaps TRBD1 (5 bases). V lost 2 bases to trimming and J lost 0 bases, with 11 bases between them. There are 15 residues in the CDR3. The germline gives CDR1 SGHRS, CDR2 YFSETQ. The CDR3 sequence: CASSFGGSVNTEAFF. CDR3 sequence (DNA): TGCGCCAGCAGCTTTGGGGGGTCCGTGAACACTGAAGCTTTCTTT.

This clonotype was recorded a few times. This sequence joins TRBV20-1 and TRBJ2-7; TRBD1 matches 10 bases. Per germline, CDR1 DFQATT and CDR2 SNEGSKA (reference sequence). The CDR3 contains 17 residues. The V segment lost 5 bases and the J segment 6 bases; nucleotides outside the gene matches: 19. CDR3 in DNA: TGCAGTGCTGAAGGACAGGGGGGCTCCTGGGCAGCAACCGAGCAGTACTTC. It translates to CSAEGQGGSWAATEQYF.

This clonotype was recorded a few times. This chain's CDR3 is CASSLEVETGLTEETQYF. In DNA form, the CDR3 reads TGTGCCAGCAGCTTAGAAGTGGAAACAGGCCTGACCGAAGAGACCCAGTACTTC. The gene calls are TRBV7-8 and TRBJ2-5; possible D gene TRBD1, 5 bases. The CDR3 contains 18 residues. Germline CDR1 reads SGHVS; CDR2 reads FQNEAQ. V was pared by 1 base and J by 3 bases, with 21 bases between. Filled out from reference TRBV7-8 and TRBJ2-5, the complete variable domain reads GAGVSQSPRYKVAKRGQDVALRCDPISGHVSLFWYQQALGQGPEFLTYFQNEAQLDKSGLPSDRFFAERPEGSVSTLKIQRTQQEDSAVYLCASSLEVETGLTEETQYFGPGTRLLVL.

The CDR3 spells CASSQEATGVGTEAFF. DNA of the CDR3: TGCGCCAGCAGCCAAGAGGCCACGGGGGTAGGGACTGAAGCTTTCTTT. V is TRBV4-3 and J is TRBJ1-1, with a possible D match to TRBD1 (5 bases). V was cut by 0 bases and J by 5 bases, with 16 bases left in between. Germline CDR1 reads LGHNA; CDR2 reads YSLEER. This CDR3 has 16 amino acids.

This clonotype was counted between two and nine times. One junction end does not reproduce the germline sequence, and a read error may be involved. V gene TRBV7-7 combines with J gene TRBJ2-1; 13 bases agree with TRBD2. This CDR3 contains 16 residues. The germline V gene has CDR1 SSHAT and CDR2 FNYEAQ (reference sequence). CDR3 in amino acids: CASSAGTSGAYNEQFF. The DNA for the CDR3 is TGTGCTAGCAGCGCAGGGACTAGCGGGGCCTACAATGAGCAGTTCTTC.

The sample holds many counts of this clonotype. The rearrangement joins TRBV5-1 to TRBJ2-5; 8 bases line up with TRBD1. V was pared by 5 bases and J by 5 bases, with 11 bases of the junction left unmatched. CDR3 length: 15 residues. Germline values: CDR1 SGHRS, CDR2 YFSETQ. The CDR3, as DNA: TGCGCCAGCAGTCCCGACAGGGGCCGGTCGGAGACCCAGTACTTC. This sequence encodes CASSPDRGRSETQYF.

In its sample, this clonotype was seen a few times. The chain employs TRBV7-2 and TRBJ1-4; 10 bases map to TRBD1. V was pared by 0 bases and J by 6 bases, with 7 bases of the junction left unmatched. Per germline, CDR1 SGHTA and CDR2 FQGNSA. The CDR3 totals 17 residues. CDR3: CASSLAFGQGGYEKLFF. DNA for the CDR3: TGTGCCAGCAGCTTAGCGTTTGGACAGGGGGGGTATGAAAAACTGTTTTTT.

This clonotype came up a few times. The chain combines TRBV7-6 with TRBJ1-4, with 7 bases lining up with TRBD1. The ends lost 5 bases at V and 7 bases at J; junction bases unmatched: 10. Germline V lookup: CDR1 SGHVS, CDR2 FNYEAQ. This CDR3 comprises 15 residues. CDR3 protein: CASSARQGVVEKLFF. The CDR3 DNA reads as TGTGCCAGCAGCGCTAGACAGGGAGTGGTTGAAAAACTGTTTTTT.

CDR3 nucleotides: TGTGCCTGGAGGGACAGGGGTAATTCACCCCTCCACTTT. This encodes CAWRDRGNSPLHF. The chain links TRBV30 to TRBJ1-6; 9 positions agree with TRBD1. The CDR3 contains 13 residues. Trimming took 3 bases from V and 6 from J; bases not matched to a gene: 0. Germline V lookup: CDR1 GTSNPN, CDR2 SVGIG (reference sequence).

This clonotype was recorded many times. The chain combines TRBV5-1 with TRBJ2-1; the match to TRBD2 covers 11 bases. CDR1 is SGHRS, CDR2 YFSETQ, per germline. V was clipped by 4 bases and J by 8 bases; unmatched bases: 8. The CDR3 is 15 residues long. The CDR3 here is CASSTGTSGRYEQFF. CDR3 nucleotides: TGCGCCAGCAGCACTGGAACTAGCGGGAGATATGAGCAGTTCTTC.

V and J are TRBV18 and TRBJ2-7; perhaps TRBD1 as D (5 bases). Deletions cut 6 bases from V and 3 bases from J, with 18 bases between. The CDR3 is 15 amino acids. CDR1 and CDR2 from the germline V gene are KGHSH and LQKENI. The CDR3 nucleotides are TGTGCCAGCTCCCCCGGTGGCAGGGCCGACTACGAGCAGTACTTC. Translation gives CASSPGGRADYEQYF.

CDR3 loop: CASSYQFGSYNEQFF. CDR3 bases: TGTGCCAGCAGTTACCAGTTCGGCTCCTACAATGAGCAGTTCTTC. This chain joins TRBV6-5 and TRBJ2-1, with D uncertain. The germline V and J ends were trimmed by 2 bases and 0 bases, with 8 bases remaining between them. Per the germline V gene, CDR1 is MNHEY and CDR2 is SVGAGI. The CDR3 contains 15 residues.

This clonotype came up a few times. V usage is TRBV4-1 and J usage is TRBJ2-7; D might be TRBD2 (5 bases). Germline CDR1 and CDR2: MGHRA and YSYEKL. Trimming shortened V by 5 bases and J by 3 bases, and 14 bases separated the two germline ends. This CDR3 has 14 residues. This chain's CDR3 is CASSYPGKLYEQYF. The CDR3 nucleotides read TGCGCCAGCAGCTATCCCGGGAAACTCTACGAGCAGTACTTC.

This clonotype was seen once. This rearrangement joins TRBV5-1 to TRBJ1-1; 9 bases are shared with TRBD1. The V and J ends lost 4 bases and 5 bases, in that order; junction bases with no gene match: 15. This CDR3 is 17 amino acids long. Germline CDR1 and CDR2: SGHRS and YFSETQ. As DNA, the CDR3 is TGCGCCAGCAGCCGGGGGACAGGGTTTGAGTTACGTACTGAAGCTTTCTTT. Translating it yields CASSRGTGFELRTEAFF. Full variable domain (missing parts from reference TRBV5-1 and TRBJ1-1): KAGVTQTPRYLIKTRGQQVTLSCSPISGHRSVSWYQQTPGQGLQFLFEYFSETQRNKGNFPGRFSGRQFSNSRSEMNVSTLELGDSALYLCASSRGTGFELRTEAFFGQGTRLTVV.

This clonotype was found a few times. Here the CDR3 reads CASNPSGAAYNEQFF. CDR3 coding DNA: TGTGCCAGCAACCCGAGCGGGGCAGCCTACAATGAGCAGTTCTTC. The chain carries TRBV3-1 and TRBJ2-1; 7 bases agree with TRBD2. The CDR3 length is 15 residues. J gave up 2 bases and V 7 bases, and 8 bases lay outside the gene matches. Germline V gene lookup returns CDR1 LGHDT and CDR2 YNNKEL (reference sequence).

This chain links TRBV2 with TRBJ2-5; 10 bases line up with TRBD1. V lost 3 bases to trimming and J lost 5 bases; unmatched junction nucleotides: 9. CDR3 length: 16 amino acids. Looked up from germline, CDR1 is SNHLY and CDR2 is FYNNEI. The CDR3 DNA reads TGTGCCAGCAGTGATGACGGGACAGGGGTCGGTGAGACCCAGTACTTC. Its translation is CASSDDGTGVGETQYF.

The table lists this clonotype with many counts. The rearrangement uses TRBV24-1 and TRBJ2-1; 10 bases fit TRBD2. The germline CDR1 and CDR2 sequences are KGHDR and SFDVKD. This CDR3 spans 15 amino acids. J was trimmed by 7 bases and V by 8 bases; bases with no gene match: 10. CDR3 in amino acids: CATTDGIAGGNEQFF. CDR3 DNA sequence: TGTGCCACCACCGACGGGATAGCGGGAGGTAATGAGCAGTTCTTC.

This clonotype has only a few counts. The rearrangement uses TRBV7-2 and TRBJ2-6; no clear D. Deletions cut 8 bases from V and 2 bases from J, with 10 bases between. The CDR3 loop spans 14 amino acids. CDR1 and CDR2 (germline): SGHTA, FQGNSA. CDR3 protein: CASALGPGANVLTF. In nucleotides, the CDR3 is TGTGCCAGCGCCCTAGGTCCTGGGGCCAACGTCCTGACTTTC.

The chain uses TRBV7-2 and TRBJ2-5; TRBD1 agrees at 8 bases. Germline CDR1 SGHTA, CDR2 FQGNSA. V was clipped by 4 bases and J by 4 bases; unmatched bases: 11. The CDR3 is 16 residues long. Here the CDR3 DNA reads TGTGCCAGCAGCTCCGGACAGGGAGCTGGAACAGAGACCCAGTACTTC. Translating gives CASSSGQGAGTETQYF.

This clonotype was counted a few times. This rearrangement joins TRBV7-9 to TRBJ2-6; 7 bases are shared with TRBD1. Germline V gene data show CDR1 as SEHNR and CDR2 as FQNEAQ (reference sequence). The CDR3 has 16 residues. The J segment lost 2 bases and the V segment lost 5 bases, leaving 6 bases of the junction unmatched. The CDR3 DNA reads as TGTGCCAGCAGCCCAACAGGGGTCCCTGGGGCCAACGTCCTGACTTTC. Protein product: CASSPTGVPGANVLTF.

Turning to this clonotype: With a much larger clone just one base away, this may be a read error. The rearrangement joins TRBV4-2 to TRBJ2-5, with unresolved D. This CDR3 is built from 13 residues. Germline V gives CDR1 LGHNA, CDR2 YNFKEQ. Written as DNA, the CDR3 is TGTGCCAGCAGCCAAGGCTACCAAGAGACCAAGTACTTC. Residues: CASSQGYQETKYF.

This clonotype has a handful of counts. The rearrangement joins TRBV2 to TRBJ2-7, with a possible D match to TRBD1 (5 bases). Between the trimmed V and J ends, which lost 7 bases and 0 bases, there was a span of 7 bases. This CDR3 contains 12 residues. The V gene's germline CDR1 is SNHLY and CDR2 FYNNEI. The CDR3 region has the DNA TGTGCCAGCAAGGACAACTCCTACGAGCAGTACTTC. This sequence encodes CASKDNSYEQYF.

This clonotype has ten or more counts. The gene calls are TRBV5-1 and TRBJ1-6; D is unclear. The V and J ends lost 4 bases and 8 bases respectively, with 16 bases between them. This CDR3 is built from 15 residues. CDR1 is SGHRS, CDR2 YFSETQ, per germline. The CDR3 here is CASSEGEGRDSPLHF. DNA for the CDR3: TGCGCCAGCAGCGAGGGTGAGGGTCGGGATTCACCCCTCCACTTT.

This clonotype was detected many times. The chain links TRBV20-1 to TRBJ1-1; D may be TRBD1 (5 bases). The CDR3 spans 15 residues. Germline CDR1 DFQATT, CDR2 SNEGSKA (reference sequence). V was shortened by 5 bases and J by 0 bases, with 16 bases between the two germline ends. DNA for the CDR3: TGCAGTGCTCTGGGGCAGACGTGGATGAACACTGAAGCTTTCTTT. Protein sequence: CSALGQTWMNTEAFF.

This chain uses TRBV7-2 with TRBJ2-3, with 8 bases lining up with TRBD1. The germline V gene encodes CDR1 SGHTA and CDR2 FQGNSA. Unmatched junction bases numbered 10, after V lost 5 bases and J lost 3 bases. This CDR3 comprises 16 residues. CDR3: CASSARQGLGTDTQYF. The CDR3 coding sequence is TGTGCCAGCAGCGCGCGACAGGGGTTAGGGACAGATACGCAGTATTTT.

This clonotype was seen a handful of times. The chain couples TRBV5-5 to TRBJ1-1, with TRBD1 as a possible D gene (5 bases). The V end was cut by 3 bases, the J end by 1 base, with 7 bases between. The germline V gene has CDR1 SGHKS and CDR2 YYEKEE (reference sequence). This CDR3 has 13 residues. This CDR3 reads CASSWGRNTEAFF. Here the CDR3 DNA reads TGTGCCAGCAGCTGGGGACGGAACACTGAAGCTTTCTTT.

This clonotype appeared many times. The rearrangement links TRBV12-3 or TRBV12-4 to TRBJ1-1; the D gene is possibly TRBD1 (6 bases). The ends were cut back, 7 bases at V and 11 bases at J, with 14 bases in the middle. The CDR3 extends over 11 amino acids. This CDR3 reads CASTLRTDAFF. The CDR3 nucleotides are TGTGCCAGCACCCTCCGGACAGACGCTTTCTTT.

This chain connects TRBV20-1 to TRBJ2-7; 8 bases match TRBD2. V shed 6 bases and J 4 bases; nucleotides not matched to a gene: 5. The CDR3 has 12 residues. The germline gives CDR1 DFQATT, CDR2 SNEGSKA (reference sequence). The CDR3 DNA reads TGCAGTGCCCGGGGGGGCCAATACGAGCAGTACTTC. Translating it yields CSARGGQYEQYF.